The following is a T cell receptor (beta chain) sequence with its context. The same CDR3 also results from other DNA sequences found in this sample. The sample is drawn from a study of graft-versus-host responses after intestinal transplantation. The assay was immunoSEQ multiplex PCR, and TCRdb's table has in-frame clones only and misses some. Among 35,000 to 50,000 clones listed, approximately 94% were seen once. This sequence was found in a human patient who received an intestinal transplant, so some T cells may come from the graft donor. The material sequenced was PBMCs, taken roughly 51 weeks after intestinal transplant.

CDR3 residues: CASRKLGEETQYF. For the CDR3, the DNA is TGCGCCAGCAGGAAACTAGGAGAGGAGACCCAGTACTTC. The rearrangement links TRBV5-1 to TRBJ2-5, with a tentative D call TRBD2 (5 bases). Trimming cost V 5 bases and J 5 bases, with 13 bases left between them. Germline V lookup: CDR1 SGHRS, CDR2 YFSETQ. CDR3 length: 13 residues.